The clone carrying this T cell receptor (beta chain) was observed a few times. The antigen is undetermined. The data originate from a study of early T cells in non-severe SARS-CoV-2 infection. On the study more broadly: Investigators sequenced bulk RNA drawn from unsorted whole blood, and chains remained unpaired. Study results and limitations: Anti-spike CD8 specificities were favored by VDJdb matching, whose results missed private and CD4 specificities.

The germline V gene has CDR1 SNHLY and CDR2 FYNNEI. This CDR3 is built from 14 residues. Deletions cut 5 bases from V and 5 bases from J, with 12 bases between. Unique molecular identifiers were affixed to single, distinct cDNA molecules. MiXCR was run by TCRdb on the 5' RACE reads, yielding one entry per CDR3 protein. Altogether about 73,000 distinct CDR3 sequences are present, roughly 15% being singletons, with the ten largest covering roughly an eighth. The sequenced material came from whole blood. The TCR originated in an adult who was a healthcare worker with PCR-confirmed SARS-CoV-2 infection or an uninfected control (not recorded which). The chain joins TRBV2 to TRBJ2-2, with D possibly being TRBD1 (6 bases). DNA for the CDR3: TGTGCCAGCAGTATCAGGACAGTTACCGGGGAGCTGTTTTTT. Its protein product is CASSIRTVTGELFF. Full variable domain (outside the CDR3, taken from reference TRBV2 and TRBJ2-2): EPEVTQTPSHQVTQMGQEVILRCVPISNHLYFYWYRQILGQKVEFLVSFYNNEISEKSEIFDDQFSVERPDGSNFTLKIRSTKLEDSAMYFCASSIRTVTGELFFGEGSRLTVL.